This paragraph reports one T cell receptor (beta chain). TCRdb's copy holds only in-frame clones and misses some; the assay was immunoSEQ multiplex PCR. The table lists some 490,000 clones, about 84% of them singletons, with approximately 11% in the top ten. V gave up 5 bases and J gave up 0 bases, with 14 bases separating them. The CDR3 has 15 residues. Germline CDR1 SEHNR, CDR2 FQNEAQ (reference sequence). This record comes from a study of shared clonotypes between healthy human individuals. This TCR came from a woman aged 35 to 49 in good health. Some clones in this sample may be carry-over from other donors' samples. This sequence joins TRBV7-9 and TRBJ2-7; weak D call: TRBD2 (6 bases). Sequences were obtained from PBMCs. The CDR3 loop is CASSPRLVGSYEQYF. The CDR3 nucleotides are TGTGCCAGCAGCCCACGACTAGTCGGCTCCTACGAGCAGTACTTC.